The present entry profiles one TCR beta chain with its context. There are a few counts of this clonotype. This receptor's antigen is unknown. The sample holds no much larger clone one base away, and base qualities are not on file. Based on the germline V gene, the CDR1 and CDR2 sequences are SGHRS and YFSETQ. V gives up 0 bases and J gives up 6 bases, and the segment between their germline ends measures 9 bases. Measured from the cysteine to the phenylalanine, the CDR3 is 14 residues long. The kept DNA is CDR3 alone, 42 bases in frame from the first base. This sample stems from a study of patients and donors after allogeneic stem cell transplantation (dated by TCRdb to 2018 to 2020). Library method: RT-PCR. Data came from a NextSeq 550. TCRdb reprocessing: public reads trimmed at Q25 with fastp, clones called with MiXCR, in-frame beta chains kept. Rows matching on CDR3 protein sequence are summarized as one entry with the most common DNA and genes. The sample data list approximately 200,000 distinct CDR3 sequences, and less than 45% of these were observed just once. The ten largest clones add up to 33% of the sample.

The sequencing sample was made of blood, either unsorted or a sorted T cell fraction (not recorded which). The sequence was obtained from a human donor who was either an allogeneic HSCT recipient or a stem cell or donor lymphocyte infusion donor (not recorded which). It is not recorded whose cells these are; they may come from a transplant donor. The sequence links TRBV5-1 to TRBJ2-2, with no reliable assignment of the D segment. In nucleotides, the sequence is TGCGCCAGCAGCTTGGCCTTAGTGGCCGGGGAGCTGTTTTTT. Its protein product is CASSLALVAGELFF.